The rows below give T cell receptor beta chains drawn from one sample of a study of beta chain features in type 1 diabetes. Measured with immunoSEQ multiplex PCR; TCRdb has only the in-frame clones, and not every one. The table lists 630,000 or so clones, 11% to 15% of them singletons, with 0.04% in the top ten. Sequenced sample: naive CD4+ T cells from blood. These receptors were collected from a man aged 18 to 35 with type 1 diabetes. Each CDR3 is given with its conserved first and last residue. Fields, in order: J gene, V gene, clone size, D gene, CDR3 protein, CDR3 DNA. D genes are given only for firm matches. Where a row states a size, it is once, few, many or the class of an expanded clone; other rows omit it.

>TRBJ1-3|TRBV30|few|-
CAWGHASGNTIYF
TGTGCCTGGGGACATGCCTCTGGAAACACCATATATTTT
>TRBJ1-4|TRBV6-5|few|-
CASRSQGQSEKLFF
TGTGCCAGCAGGTCGCAGGGTCAGAGTGAAAAACTGTTTTTT
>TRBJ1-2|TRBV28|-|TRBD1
CASNLPADRGYGYTF
TGTGCCAGCAACCTCCCAGCAGACAGGGGATATGGCTACACCTTC
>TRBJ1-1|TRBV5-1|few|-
CASTPDSYVAEAFF
TGCGCCAGCACCCCTGACAGCTATGTCGCTGAAGCTTTCTTT
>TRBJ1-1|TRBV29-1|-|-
CSVEEVPNTEAFF
TGCAGCGTTGAAGAGGTACCGAACACTGAAGCTTTCTTT
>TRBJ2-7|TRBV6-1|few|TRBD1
CASTLTGGWYEQYF
TGTGCCAGCACTCTGACAGGGGGCTGGTACGAGCAGTACTTC
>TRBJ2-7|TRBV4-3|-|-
CASSQREGDEQYF
TGCGCCAGCAGCCAGAGGGAGGGGGACGAGCAGTACTTC
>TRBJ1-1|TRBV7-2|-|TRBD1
CASSSLSTGLPEAFF
TGTGCCAGCAGCTCACTCTCGACAGGGCTCCCTGAAGCTTTCTTT
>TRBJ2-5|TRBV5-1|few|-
CASTNQGNQETQYF
TGCGCCAGCACCAATCAGGGCAACCAAGAGACCCAGTACTTC
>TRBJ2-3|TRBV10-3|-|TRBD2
CAISVSSGRAPSSTDTQYF
TGTGCCATCAGTGTCTCTAGCGGGCGAGCCCCCTCAAGCACAGATACGCAGTATTTT
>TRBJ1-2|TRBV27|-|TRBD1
CASSRQGNIGFYGYTF
TGTGCCAGCAGCCGACAGGGAAATATAGGGTTCTATGGCTACACCTTC
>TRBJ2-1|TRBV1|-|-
CTLLYNEQFF
TGCACCTTACTATACAATGAGCAGTTCTTC
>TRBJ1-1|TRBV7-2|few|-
CASSLGWGLAMNTEAFF
TGTGCCAGCAGCTTAGGCTGGGGGCTAGCGATGAACACTGAAGCTTTCTTT
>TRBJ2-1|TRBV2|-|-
CASSERGQPYNEQFF
TGTGCCAGCAGTGAAAGAGGACAGCCTTACAATGAGCAGTTCTTC
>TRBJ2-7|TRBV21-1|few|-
CASSKPGFPDEQYF
TGTGCCAGCAGCAAACCGGGGTTTCCAGACGAGCAGTACTTC